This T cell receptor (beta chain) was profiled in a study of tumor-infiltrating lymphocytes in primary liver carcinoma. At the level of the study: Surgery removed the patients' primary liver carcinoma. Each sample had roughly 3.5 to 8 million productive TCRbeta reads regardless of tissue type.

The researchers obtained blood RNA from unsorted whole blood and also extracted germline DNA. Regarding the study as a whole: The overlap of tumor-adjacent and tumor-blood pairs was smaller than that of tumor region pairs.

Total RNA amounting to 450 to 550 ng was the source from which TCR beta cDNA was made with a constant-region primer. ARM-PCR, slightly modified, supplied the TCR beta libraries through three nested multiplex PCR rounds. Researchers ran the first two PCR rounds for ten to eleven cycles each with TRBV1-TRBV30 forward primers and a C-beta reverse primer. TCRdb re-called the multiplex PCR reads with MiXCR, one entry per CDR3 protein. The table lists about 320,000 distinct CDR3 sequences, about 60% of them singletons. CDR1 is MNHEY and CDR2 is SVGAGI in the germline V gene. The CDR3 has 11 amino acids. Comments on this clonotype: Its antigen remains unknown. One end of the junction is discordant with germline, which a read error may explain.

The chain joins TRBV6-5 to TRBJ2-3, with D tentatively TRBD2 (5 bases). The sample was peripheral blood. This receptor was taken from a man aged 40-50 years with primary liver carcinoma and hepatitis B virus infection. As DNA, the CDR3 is TGTACCAGCGGTTACGAGGATACGCAGTATTTT. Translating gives CTSGYEDTQYF.